This TCR beta chain was captured in a study of cytomegalovirus exposure and HLA in healthy donors. Across the study: The 90 to 150 validation repertoires used the same platform as the roughly 670 first-cohort repertoires, a later analysis reported.

The donors were part of the validation cohort, which consisted of about 120 subjects and was separate from the first cohort of hundreds of subjects. The table came from immunoSEQ multiplex PCR; TCRdb's copy has only in-frame clones and leaves some out. The table lists 65,000 or so clones, just over 90% of them singletons. On this clone: Its specificity is unknown.

General study findings and limits: The classifier was said to identify cytomegalovirus status with high specificity and sensitivity. According to the study, around 160 TCR beta chains were cytomegalovirus-associated.

V dropped 7 bases and J dropped 6; count of bases not matched to a gene: 5. Germline V gene sequence: CDR1 SNHLY, CDR2 FYNNEI. The CDR3 covers 13 residues. Material: PBMCs. The receptor's source is a woman aged 18 to 35 in good health and CMV-seronegative. V gene TRBV2 combines with J gene TRBJ1-2; 10 bases align to TRBD1. DNA of the CDR3: TGTGCCAGCAAGGGACAGGGGCTGGATGGCTACACCTTC. Amino acid sequence: CASKGQGLDGYTF.